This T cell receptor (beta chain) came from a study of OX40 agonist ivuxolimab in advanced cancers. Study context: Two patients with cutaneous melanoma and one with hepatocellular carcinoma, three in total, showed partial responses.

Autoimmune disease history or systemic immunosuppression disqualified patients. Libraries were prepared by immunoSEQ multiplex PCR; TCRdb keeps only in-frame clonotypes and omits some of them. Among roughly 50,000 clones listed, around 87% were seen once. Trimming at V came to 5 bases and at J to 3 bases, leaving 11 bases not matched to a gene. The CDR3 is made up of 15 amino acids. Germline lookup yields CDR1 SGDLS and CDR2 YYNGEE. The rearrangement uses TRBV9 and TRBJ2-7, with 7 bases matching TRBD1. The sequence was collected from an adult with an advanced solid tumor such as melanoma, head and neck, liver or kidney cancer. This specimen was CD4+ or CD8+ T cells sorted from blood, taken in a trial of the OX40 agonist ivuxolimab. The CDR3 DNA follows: TGTGCCAGCAGTACTGCTACAGGGGAGCTCTACGAGCAGTACTTC. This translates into CASSTATGELYEQYF.